Shown below are 26 T cell receptor beta chains from a single sample sequenced in a study of blood T cell repertoires in COVID-19. Profiled with immunoSEQ multiplex PCR; TCRdb holds only in-frame clones, not every one. Of about 200,000 clones in the sample, roughly 77% are singletons; the top ten hold around 5.9%. The sample comprised peripheral blood. These receptors all stem from a woman aged 35 to 49 with COVID-19, enrolled during active disease.

This clone came up once. This rearrangement joins TRBV27 to TRBJ1-1, with a weak D call TRBD1 (6 bases). Germline V gene sequence: CDR1 MNHEY, CDR2 SMNVEV (reference sequence). Trimming cost V 5 bases and J 5 bases, with 21 bases left between them. This CDR3 spans 16 amino acids. DNA for the CDR3: TGTGCCAGCAGTACAAACCCTGGAGGGGGGGCTACTGAAGCTTTCTTT. Translating gives CASSTNPGGGATEAFF.

The V gene is TRBV2, the J gene TRBJ1-1; unclear D gene. This CDR3 contains 14 residues. Germline CDR1 is SNHLY and CDR2 is FYNNEI. The germline V and J ends were trimmed by 6 bases and 0 bases, with 11 bases remaining between them. The DNA of the CDR3 is TGTGCCAGCAGGGAGCTGGAGGTGAACACTGAAGCTTTCTTT. Translation: CASRELEVNTEAFF.

A single count supports this clone. The rearrangement links TRBV3-1 (or the pseudogene TRBV3-2) to TRBJ1-1; D possibly corresponds to TRBD1 (5 bases). This CDR3 has 17 amino acids. Per germline, CDR1 LGHDT and CDR2 YNNKEL (reference sequence). The germline V and J ends were trimmed by 4 bases and 1 base, with 19 bases remaining between them. The CDR3 bases are TGTGCCAGCAGCCGAGGCCGGGGGGGGATCAGGAACACTGAAGCTTTCTTT. It specifies CASSRGRGGIRNTEAFF.

The J gene is TRBJ2-5, the V gene TRBV29-1; D perhaps matches TRBD2 (6 bases). Germline V gene lookup returns CDR1 SQVTM and CDR2 ANQGSEA. This CDR3 is 15 amino acids long. Between the trimmed V and J ends, which lost 6 bases and 4 bases, there was a span of 21 bases. DNA for the CDR3: TGCAGCGTCATCCTAGGCGGGACTGACCGAGAGACCCAGTACTTC. Its protein is CSVILGGTDRETQYF.

The chain couples TRBV5-6 to TRBJ2-3; possibly TRBD1 for D (5 bases). This CDR3 is built from 14 residues. V was shortened by 4 bases and J by 6 bases, with 15 bases between the two germline ends. Germline V gene sequence: CDR1 SGHDT, CDR2 YYEEEE. The CDR3 DNA sequence: TGTGCCAGCAGCCTGGGGCTAGTGATGGATACGCAGTATTTT. Residues: CASSLGLVMDTQYF.

This chain links TRBV9 with TRBJ2-7, with 7 bases matching TRBD2. V was pared by 0 bases and J by 7 bases, with 10 bases of the junction left unmatched. The CDR3 totals 15 residues. Per germline, CDR1 SGDLS and CDR2 YYNGEE. In DNA form, the CDR3 reads TGTGCCAGCAGCGTAGGGATAGCGGGCGTTGGGGAGCAGTACTTC. This sequence encodes CASSVGIAGVGEQYF.

The CDR3 region has the DNA TGTGCCAGCAGTTACTCGACAGCAACTAATGAAAAACTGTTTTTT. The encoded protein is CASSYSTATNEKLFF. The chain is built from TRBV6-5 and TRBJ1-4, with D perhaps TRBD1 (5 bases). The CDR3 is 15 amino acids. Trimming cost V 0 bases and J 0 bases, with 5 bases left between them. CDR1 and CDR2 from the germline V gene are MNHEY and SVGAGI.

DNA for the CDR3: TGTGCCAGCAGCCAAGATAAGACTAGTAACAATGAGCAGTTCTTC. Translated: CASSQDKTSNNEQFF. This chain joins TRBV4-2 and TRBJ2-1, with D tentatively TRBD2 (6 bases). The CDR3 covers 15 residues. The germline CDR1 and CDR2 sequences are LGHNA and YNFKEQ. Deletions cut 0 bases from V and 5 bases from J, with 11 bases between.

The chain is built from TRBV19 and TRBJ2-5; 8 bases align to TRBD2. Germline CDR1 and CDR2: LNHDA and SQIVND (reference sequence). The length of the CDR3 is 15 residues. After removal of 1 base from V and 4 bases from J, the junction contained 5 bases not matched to a gene. CDR3 DNA sequence: TGTGCCAGTAGTATAGGAGCGGGAGCGTCAGAGACCCAGTACTTC. It encodes CASSIGAGASETQYF.

The genes are TRBV4-1 and TRBJ2-3, with a tentative D call TRBD1 (6 bases). The CDR3 consists of 12 residues. Germline-derived CDR1 and CDR2 are MGHRA and YSYEKL. V was shortened by 8 bases and J by 2 bases, with 8 bases between the two germline ends. The CDR3 DNA sequence: TGCGCCAGCGGGGACACCACAGATACGCAGTATTTT. Its protein product is CASGDTTDTQYF.

The sample holds a few counts of this clone. The chain joins TRBV2 to TRBJ2-5, with 13 positions matching TRBD2. Germline assignment: CDR1 SNHLY and CDR2 FYNNEI. After removal of 6 bases from V and 7 bases from J, the junction contained 11 bases not matched to a gene. CDR3 length: 16 residues. Here the CDR3 reads CASRATSGGPGGTQYF. DNA of the CDR3: TGTGCCAGCAGGGCGACTAGCGGGGGGCCCGGCGGGACCCAGTACTTC.

The V gene is TRBV27, the J gene TRBJ2-1, with D possibly TRBD2 on 5 matching bases. The length of the CDR3 is 20 residues. Trimming removed 5 bases from V and 0 bases from J, with 26 bases in between. Germline CDR1 is MNHEY and CDR2 is SMNVEV (reference sequence). Here the CDR3 reads CASSLKPQLGGHSSYNEQFF. For the CDR3, the DNA is TGTGCCAGCAGTCTAAAACCCCAGCTCGGCGGGCATAGCTCCTACAATGAGCAGTTCTTC.

The V call is TRBV5-4, the J call TRBJ2-7; D is possibly TRBD2 (7 bases). This CDR3 spans 14 amino acids. Germline CDR1 and CDR2: SGHNT and YYREEE (reference sequence). V lost 4 bases to trimming and J lost 1 base, with 12 bases between them. The chain's CDR3 is CASSGGGGSYEQYF. CDR3 coding DNA: TGTGCCAGCAGCGGAGGGGGGGGTTCCTACGAGCAGTACTTC.

The genes are TRBV6-6 and TRBJ2-1; TRBD2 matches 14 bases. CDR1 MNHNY and CDR2 SVGAGI come from the germline V gene (reference sequence). Trimming cost V 6 bases and J 10 bases; bases outside gene matches: 11. The CDR3 consists of 16 residues. DNA of the CDR3: TGTGCCAGCAGCCCCCTGACTAGCGGGAGGGCCGGGGAGCAGTTCTTC. This encodes CASSPLTSGRAGEQFF.

The J gene is TRBJ2-1, the V gene TRBV1; TRBD2, as called in the table, went unchecked against the DNA. TRBV1 is given as a pseudogene. The CDR3 extends over 15 amino acids. CDR3 in amino acids: CTSSHAGATINEQFF. Written as DNA, the CDR3 is TGCACCAGCAGCCATGCGGGGGCCACAATCAATGAGCAGTTCTTC.

V usage is TRBV5-6 and J usage is TRBJ1-2, with 7 bases matching TRBD1. This CDR3 region has 16 residues. V was clipped by 4 bases and J by 0 bases; unmatched bases: 9. Germline V gives CDR1 SGHDT, CDR2 YYEEEE. CDR3 in DNA: TGTGCCAGCAGCGCCTATTACAGGGGAACTAACTATGGCTACACCTTC. Translated, it gives CASSAYYRGTNYGYTF.

The chain carries TRBV6-5 and TRBJ1-2; D might be TRBD1 (6 bases). This CDR3 is 13 amino acids long. The V and J ends lost 11 bases and 3 bases respectively, with 16 bases between them. Germline V gene sequence: CDR1 MNHEY, CDR2 SVGAGI. CDR3 residues: CASRGGGYYGYTF. In DNA form, the CDR3 reads TGTGCCTCCCGGGGAGGGGGATACTATGGCTACACCTTC.

Points on this clone: Other DNA sequences in this specimen translate into the identical CDR3. The chain couples TRBV6-5 to TRBJ2-2, with 10 nucleotides matching TRBD2. The germline V gene encodes CDR1 MNHEY and CDR2 SVGAGI. V shed 8 bases and J 1 base; nucleotides not matched to a gene: 4. CDR3 length equals 15 residues. This chain's CDR3 is CASSLAGGNTGELFF. The CDR3 bases are TGTGCCAGCTCCTTAGCGGGAGGGAACACCGGGGAGCTGTTTTTT.

The rearrangement uses TRBV28 and TRBJ2-1, with D maybe TRBD2 (5 bases). The CDR3 is made up of 12 amino acids. Germline assignment: CDR1 MDHEN and CDR2 SYDVKM. The V and J ends lost 6 bases and 12 bases respectively, with 15 bases between them. The CDR3 DNA follows: TGTGCCAGCAGCCCCCGGGGTGAGAGGCAGTTCTTC. Its translation is CASSPRGERQFF.

The genes are TRBV30 and TRBJ2-7, with D unclear. Germline CDR1 is GTSNPN and CDR2 is SVGIG (reference sequence). This CDR3 has 11 amino acids. V lost 2 bases, J lost 3 bases, and 5 bases lay in between. For the CDR3, the DNA is TGTGCCTGGAGTTCCCTCTACGAGCAGTACTTC. Translating it yields CAWSSLYEQYF.

The chain links TRBV5-4 to TRBJ1-1; 7 bases map to TRBD1. Losses at the gene ends were 4 bases for V and 9 bases for J; bases not matched to a gene: 9. The CDR3 sequence is 13 residues long. The germline gives CDR1 SGHNT, CDR2 YYREEE (reference sequence). Written as DNA, the CDR3 is TGTGCCAGCAGCCCTATCGGGGACAGAAAAGCTTTCTTT. Amino acid sequence: CASSPIGDRKAFF.

Turning to this clone: Different DNA sequences within this sample yield the same CDR3. CDR3 residues: CSVGRGGDEQYF. In nucleotides, the CDR3 is TGCAGCGTTGGTAGGGGGGGCGACGAGCAGTACTTC. The chain joins TRBV29-1 to TRBJ2-7; a possible D gene is TRBD2 (7 bases). The CDR3 sequence is 12 residues long. The germline V and J ends were trimmed by 4 bases and 5 bases, with 12 bases remaining between them. CDR1 is SQVTM and CDR2 is ANQGSEA in the germline V gene.

The V and J genes are TRBV6-6 and TRBJ2-1, with 11 positions matching TRBD2. Unmatched junction bases numbered 13, after V lost 5 bases and J lost 4 bases. CDR1 MNHNY and CDR2 SVGAGI come from the germline V gene (reference sequence). The CDR3 length is 18 residues. The CDR3, as DNA: TGTGCCAGCAGTCGAGCCCCTGTACTAGCGGGAGAGTACAATGAGCAGTTCTTC. Its protein is CASSRAPVLAGEYNEQFF.

This rearrangement joins TRBV7-9 to TRBJ1-1; weak D call: TRBD1 (6 bases). Germline V lookup: CDR1 SEHNR, CDR2 FQNEAQ (reference sequence). V lost 5 bases, J lost 1 base, and 14 bases lay in between. This CDR3 contains 15 residues. CDR3 sequence reads: CASSQQGSQNTEAFF. CDR3 DNA sequence: TGTGCCAGCAGCCAACAGGGATCTCAGAACACTGAAGCTTTCTTT.

V and J are TRBV5-1 and TRBJ2-2; D not resolved. Deletions cut 6 bases from V and 4 bases from J, with 13 bases between. The CDR3 has 14 amino acids. Per germline, CDR1 SGHRS and CDR2 YFSETQ. Here the CDR3 DNA reads TGCGCCAGCACCAGCACGAGGTCCACCGGGGAGCTGTTTTTT. Its translation: CASTSTRSTGELFF. The whole variable domain, remainder taken from reference TRBV5-1 and TRBJ2-2, is KAGVTQTPRYLIKTRGQQVTLSCSPISGHRSVSWYQQTPGQGLQFLFEYFSETQRNKGNFPGRFSGRQFSNSRSEMNVSTLELGDSALYLCASTSTRSTGELFFGEGSRLTVL.

This chain connects TRBV7-9 to TRBJ1-1, with D possibly being TRBD1 (5 bases). Germline V lookup: CDR1 SEHNR, CDR2 FQNEAQ (reference sequence). V lost 4 bases and J lost 5, with 20 bases in between. The CDR3 length is 16 residues. The CDR3 protein is CASSSKGTSSRTEAFF. The CDR3 bases are TGTGCCAGCAGCTCAAAAGGGACTTCGAGTCGGACTGAAGCTTTCTTT.